These T cell receptor beta chains were read from a single sample in a study of shared clonotypes between healthy human individuals. Profiled with immunoSEQ multiplex PCR; TCRdb holds only in-frame clones, not every one. The sample lists over 2 million clones, 85% to 95% occurring once. Source material: naive CD8+ T cells sorted from blood. The receptors originated from a man between 18 and 29 years old in good health. The CDR3 runs from the conserved cysteine through the conserved F or W. The order of the fields is V gene, J gene, CDR3 protein.

TRBV9,TRBJ2-7,CASSVGAEASYEQYF
TRBV19,TRBJ2-7,CASSTGESYEQYF
TRBV15,TRBJ2-1,CATSRGLAGPYNEQFF
TRBV6-5,TRBJ2-7,CASSYRQGYEQYF
TRBV5-1,TRBJ1-1,CASSLPTGSSRSEAFF
TRBV28,TRBJ2-2,CASSYSWSSFGTGELFF
TRBV25-1,TRBJ2-1,CASSEGDSGWDYNEQFF
TRBV6-1,TRBJ2-7,CASSEAAALPYEQYF
TRBV27,TRBJ2-5,CASSLDRNFQETQYF
TRBV29-1,TRBJ2-2,CSVLGENTGELFF
TRBV7-2,TRBJ2-1,CASSFLARWGEQFF
TRBV7-9,TRBJ1-4,CASSLPQGQSEKLFF
TRBV15,TRBJ2-1,CATSRERLQAYNEQFF
TRBV4-1,TRBJ2-7,CASSQDIAYEQYF
TRBV13,TRBJ2-3,CASSFSLEGGTDTQYF
TRBV6-5,TRBJ2-1,CASSLDSSSYNEQFF
TRBV7-9,TRBJ1-3,CASSSLRESGNTIYF
TRBV5-1,TRBJ2-7,CASSFVGERYEQYF
TRBV5-1,TRBJ2-7,CASSLGRTGTSSYEQYF
TRBV2,TRBJ2-7,CASSEGVPIDYEQYF